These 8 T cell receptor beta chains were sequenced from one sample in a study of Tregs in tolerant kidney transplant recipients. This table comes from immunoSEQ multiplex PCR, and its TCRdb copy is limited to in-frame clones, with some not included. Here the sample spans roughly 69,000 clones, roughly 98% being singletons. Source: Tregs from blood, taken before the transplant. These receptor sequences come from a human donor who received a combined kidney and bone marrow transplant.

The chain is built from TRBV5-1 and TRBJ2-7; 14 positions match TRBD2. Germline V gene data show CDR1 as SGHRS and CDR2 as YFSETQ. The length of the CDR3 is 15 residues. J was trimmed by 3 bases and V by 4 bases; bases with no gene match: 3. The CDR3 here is CASSLGTSGSYEQYF. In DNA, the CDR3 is TGCGCCAGCAGCCTCGGGACTAGCGGGAGCTACGAGCAGTACTTC. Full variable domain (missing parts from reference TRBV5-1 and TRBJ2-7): KAGVTQTPRYLIKTRGQQVTLSCSPISGHRSVSWYQQTPGQGLQFLFEYFSETQRNKGNFPGRFSGRQFSNSRSEMNVSTLELGDSALYLCASSLGTSGSYEQYFGPGTRLTVT.

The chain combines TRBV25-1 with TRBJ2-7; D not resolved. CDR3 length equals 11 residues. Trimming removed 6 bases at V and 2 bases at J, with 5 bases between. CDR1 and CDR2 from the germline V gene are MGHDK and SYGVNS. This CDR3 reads CASRSTYEQYF. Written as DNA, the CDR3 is TGTGCCAGCAGGTCAACCTACGAGCAGTACTTC.

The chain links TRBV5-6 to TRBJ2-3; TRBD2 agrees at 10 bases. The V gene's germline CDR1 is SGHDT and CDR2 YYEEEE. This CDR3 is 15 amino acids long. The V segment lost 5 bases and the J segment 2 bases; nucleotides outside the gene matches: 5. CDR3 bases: TGTGCCAGCAGGATTAGCGGGGGGTACACAGATACGCAGTATTTT. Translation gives CASRISGGYTDTQYF.

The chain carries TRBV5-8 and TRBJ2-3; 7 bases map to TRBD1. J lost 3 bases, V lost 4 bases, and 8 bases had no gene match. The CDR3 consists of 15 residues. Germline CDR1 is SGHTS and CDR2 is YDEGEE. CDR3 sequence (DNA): TGTGCCAGCAGCCTTAGAAACAGGGGAACAGATACGCAGTATTTT. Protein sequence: CASSLRNRGTDTQYF.

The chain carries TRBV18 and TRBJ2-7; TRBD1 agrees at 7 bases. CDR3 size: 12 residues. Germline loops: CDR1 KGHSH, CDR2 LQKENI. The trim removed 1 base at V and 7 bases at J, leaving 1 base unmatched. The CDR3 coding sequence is TGTGCCAGCTCACCACGACAGGGAGAGCAGTACTTC. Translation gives CASSPRQGEQYF.

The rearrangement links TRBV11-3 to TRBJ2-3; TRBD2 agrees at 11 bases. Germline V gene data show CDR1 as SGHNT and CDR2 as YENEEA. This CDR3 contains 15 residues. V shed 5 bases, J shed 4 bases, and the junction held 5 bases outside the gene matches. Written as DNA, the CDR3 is TGTGCCAGCAGCCGTAGCGGGGGGGACGCAGATACGCAGTATTTT. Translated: CASSRSGGDADTQYF.

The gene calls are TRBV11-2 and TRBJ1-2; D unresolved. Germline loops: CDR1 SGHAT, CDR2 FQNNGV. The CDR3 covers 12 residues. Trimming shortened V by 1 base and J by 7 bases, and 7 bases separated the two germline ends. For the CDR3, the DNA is TGTGCCAGCAGCTTAGGGTGGAGTGGCTACACCTTC. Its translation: CASSLGWSGYTF.

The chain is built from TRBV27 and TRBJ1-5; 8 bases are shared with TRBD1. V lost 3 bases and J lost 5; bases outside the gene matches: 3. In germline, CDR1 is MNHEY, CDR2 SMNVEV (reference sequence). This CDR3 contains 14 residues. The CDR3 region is CASSLRQGYQPQHF. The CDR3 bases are TGTGCCAGCAGTTTGCGACAGGGGTATCAGCCCCAGCATTTT.